This T cell receptor beta chain was documented in a study of Tregs in tolerant kidney transplant recipients. Study-wide findings and caveats: Biological reproducibility was not directly addressed, but technical replication error appeared minimal.

The CDR3 covers 15 residues. V lost 0 bases to trimming and J lost 2 bases; unmatched junction nucleotides: 4. Germline-derived CDR1 and CDR2 are SGHRS and YFSETQ. Method: immunoSEQ multiplex PCR; TCRdb's copy keeps in-frame clones and lacks some. The sample lists about 77,000 clones; more than 95% were seen once. About this clone itself: What it binds is not known.

Sample: CD4+ T cells from blood, taken before the transplant. The source is a human donor who received a combined kidney and bone marrow transplant. The rearrangement joins TRBV5-1 to TRBJ2-5; 7 bases are shared with TRBD1. CDR3 sequence reads: CASSLEGQKQETQYF. CDR3 sequence (DNA): TGCGCCAGCAGCTTGGAGGGACAGAAACAAGAGACCCAGTACTTC. The variable domain in full, completed from reference TRBV5-1 and TRBJ2-5, reads KAGVTQTPRYLIKTRGQQVTLSCSPISGHRSVSWYQQTPGQGLQFLFEYFSETQRNKGNFPGRFSGRQFSNSRSEMNVSTLELGDSALYLCASSLEGQKQETQYFGPGTRLLVL.